This entry features one TCR beta chain sequence. Its antigen is not identified. The CDR3 is 17 amino acids. Germline CDR1 reads SGHKS; CDR2 reads YYEKEE (reference sequence). The junction had 9 bases not matched to a gene; V was cut back by 1 base and J by 2 bases. This entry belongs to a study of T cell responses to AZD1222 COVID-19 vaccine. Study in general: Pooled in the analysis were second doses at about 4 or about 12 weeks.

Overall study findings and caveats: Distributed over spike, vaccine-associated CD4 TCRs predominated at 160-218 and 743-854. Reports say nearly half of spike-specific TCRs go after unmutated variant regions. The donors showed a predominance of white British ancestry and of females, with possible underestimation of clonal diversity.

Libraries were prepared by immunoSEQ multiplex PCR; TCRdb keeps only in-frame clonotypes and omits some of them. Of about 68,000 clones listed, around four fifths are singletons. The chain carries TRBV5-5 and TRBJ2-7; TRBD2 agrees at 10 bases. This clonotype originated in an adult in good health. The starting material was peripheral blood, obtained on day 0 of AZD1222 vaccination. The CDR3 reads CASSLNRAGGIPYEQYF. The CDR3 nucleotides read TGTGCCAGCAGCTTGAACCGAGCGGGGGGGATCCCCTACGAGCAGTACTTC.